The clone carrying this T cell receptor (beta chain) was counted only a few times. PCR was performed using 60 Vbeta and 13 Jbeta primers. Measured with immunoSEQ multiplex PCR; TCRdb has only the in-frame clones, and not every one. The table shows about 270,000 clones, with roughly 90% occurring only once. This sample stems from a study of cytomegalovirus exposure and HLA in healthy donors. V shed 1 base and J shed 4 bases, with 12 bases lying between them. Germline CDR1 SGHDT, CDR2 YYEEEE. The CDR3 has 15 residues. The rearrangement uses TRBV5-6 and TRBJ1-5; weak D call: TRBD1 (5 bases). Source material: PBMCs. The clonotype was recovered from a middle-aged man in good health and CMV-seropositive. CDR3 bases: TGTGCCAGCAGCTTGTTGGGCAGGGCGAATCAGCCCCAGCATTTT. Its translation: CASSLLGRANQPQHF.